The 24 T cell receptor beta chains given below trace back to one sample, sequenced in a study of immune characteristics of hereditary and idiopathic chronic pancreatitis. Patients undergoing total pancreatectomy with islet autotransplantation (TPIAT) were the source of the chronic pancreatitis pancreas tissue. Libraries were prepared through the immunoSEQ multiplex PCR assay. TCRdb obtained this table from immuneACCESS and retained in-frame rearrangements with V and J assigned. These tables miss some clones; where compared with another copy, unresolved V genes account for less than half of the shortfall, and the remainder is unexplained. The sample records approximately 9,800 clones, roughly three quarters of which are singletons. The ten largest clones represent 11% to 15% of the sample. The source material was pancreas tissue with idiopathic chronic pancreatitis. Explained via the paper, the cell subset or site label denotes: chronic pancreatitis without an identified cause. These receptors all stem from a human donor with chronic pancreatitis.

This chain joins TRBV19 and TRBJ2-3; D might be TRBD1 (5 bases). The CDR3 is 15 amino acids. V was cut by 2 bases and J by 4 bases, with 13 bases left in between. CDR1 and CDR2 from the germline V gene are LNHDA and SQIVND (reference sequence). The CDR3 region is CASSITGEDADTQYF. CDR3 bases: TGTGCCAGTAGTATAACAGGAGAGGACGCAGATACGCAGTATTTT.

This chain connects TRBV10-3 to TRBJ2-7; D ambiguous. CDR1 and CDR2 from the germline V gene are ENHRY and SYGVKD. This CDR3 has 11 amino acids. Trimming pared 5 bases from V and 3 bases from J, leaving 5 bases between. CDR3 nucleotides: TGTGCCATCAGTAACAGCTACGAGCAGTACTTC. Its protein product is CAISNSYEQYF.

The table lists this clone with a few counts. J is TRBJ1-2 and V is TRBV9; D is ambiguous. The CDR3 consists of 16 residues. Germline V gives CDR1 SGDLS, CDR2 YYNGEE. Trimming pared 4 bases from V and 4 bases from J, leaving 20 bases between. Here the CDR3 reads CASSPQPMDGGYGYTF. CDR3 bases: TGTGCCAGCAGCCCTCAACCTATGGACGGAGGCTATGGCTACACCTTC. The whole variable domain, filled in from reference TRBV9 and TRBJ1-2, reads DSGVTQTPKHLITATGQRVTLRCSPRSGDLSVYWYQQSLDQGLQFLIQYYNGEERAKGNILERFSAQQFPDLHSELNLSSLELGDSALYFCASSPQPMDGGYGYTFGSGTRLTVV.

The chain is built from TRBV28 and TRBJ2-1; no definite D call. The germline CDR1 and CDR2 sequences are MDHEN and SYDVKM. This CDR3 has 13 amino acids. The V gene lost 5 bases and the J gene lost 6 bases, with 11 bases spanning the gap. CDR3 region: CASSPEGLNEQFF. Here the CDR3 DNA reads TGTGCCAGCAGTCCAGAAGGGCTCAATGAGCAGTTCTTC.

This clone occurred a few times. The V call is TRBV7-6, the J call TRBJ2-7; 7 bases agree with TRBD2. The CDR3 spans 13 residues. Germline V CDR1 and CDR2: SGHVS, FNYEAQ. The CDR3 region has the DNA TGTGCCAGCAGCCTAGCGGACTCCTACGAGCAGTACGTC. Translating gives CASSLADSYEQYV.

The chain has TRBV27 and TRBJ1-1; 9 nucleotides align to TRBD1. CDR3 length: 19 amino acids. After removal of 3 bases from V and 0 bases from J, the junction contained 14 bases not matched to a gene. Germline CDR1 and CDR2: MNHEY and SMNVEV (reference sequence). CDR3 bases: TGTGCCAGCAGTTTTAGGTCTTGGGACAGGGCTACCTTGAACACTGAAGCTTTCTTT. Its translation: CASSFRSWDRATLNTEAFF.

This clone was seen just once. The CDR3 loop reads CASSFRLQETQYF. CDR3 bases: TGTGCCAGCTCATTTCGACTACAAGAGACCCAGTACTTC. The J gene is TRBJ2-5, the V gene TRBV18; TRBD2 is a possible D gene (5 bases). The V end was cut by 5 bases, the J end by 2 bases, with 9 bases between. This CDR3 region has 13 residues. Germline-derived CDR1 and CDR2 are KGHSH and LQKENI.

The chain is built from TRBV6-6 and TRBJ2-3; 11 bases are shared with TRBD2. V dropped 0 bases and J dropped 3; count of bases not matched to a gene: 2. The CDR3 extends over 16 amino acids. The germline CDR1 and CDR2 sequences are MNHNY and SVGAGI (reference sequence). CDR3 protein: CASSYSSGGVTDTQYF. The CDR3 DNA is TGTGCCAGCAGTTACTCTAGCGGGGGGGTGACAGATACGCAGTATTTT.

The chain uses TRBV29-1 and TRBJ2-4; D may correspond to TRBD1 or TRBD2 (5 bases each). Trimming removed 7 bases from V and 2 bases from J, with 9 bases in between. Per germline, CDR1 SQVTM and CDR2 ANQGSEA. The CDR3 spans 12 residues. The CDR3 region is CSAGRTKNIQYF. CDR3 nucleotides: TGCAGCGCGGGACGGACCAAAAACATTCAGTACTTC. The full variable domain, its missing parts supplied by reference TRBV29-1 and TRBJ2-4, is SAVISQKPSRDICQRGTSLTIQCQVDSQVTMMFWYRQQPGQSLTLIATANQGSEATYESGFVIDKFPISRPNLTFSTLTVSNMSPEDSSIYLCSAGRTKNIQYFGAGTRLSVL.

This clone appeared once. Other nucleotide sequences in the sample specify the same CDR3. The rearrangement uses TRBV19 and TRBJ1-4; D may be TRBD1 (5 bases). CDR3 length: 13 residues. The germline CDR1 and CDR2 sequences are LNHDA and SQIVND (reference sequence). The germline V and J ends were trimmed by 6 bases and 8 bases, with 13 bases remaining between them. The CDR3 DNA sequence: TGTGCCAGTAGACAGGACACGGAGGAAAAACTGTTTTTT. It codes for CASRQDTEEKLFF. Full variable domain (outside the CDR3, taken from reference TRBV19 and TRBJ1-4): DGGITQSPKYLFRKEGQNVTLSCEQNLNHDAMYWYRQDPGQGLRLIYYSQIVNDFQKGDIAEGYSVSREKKESFPLTVTSAQKNPTAFYLCASRQDTEEKLFFGSGTQLSVL.

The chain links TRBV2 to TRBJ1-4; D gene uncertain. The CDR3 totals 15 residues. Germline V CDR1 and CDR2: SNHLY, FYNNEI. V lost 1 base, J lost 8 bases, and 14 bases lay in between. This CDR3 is CASSEVRGTREKLFF. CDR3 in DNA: TGTGCCAGCAGTGAAGTACGGGGAACGAGGGAAAAACTGTTTTTT.

In DNA form, the CDR3 reads TGTGCCAGCAAGGGGGGGTTTAGCACAGATACGCAGTATTTT. This codes for CASKGGFSTDTQYF. The chain links TRBV4-2 to TRBJ2-3; possibly TRBD2 for D (7 bases). The germline CDR1 and CDR2 sequences are LGHNA and YNFKEQ. This CDR3 has 14 residues. Trimming stripped 7 bases from V and 0 bases from J, with 11 bases between.

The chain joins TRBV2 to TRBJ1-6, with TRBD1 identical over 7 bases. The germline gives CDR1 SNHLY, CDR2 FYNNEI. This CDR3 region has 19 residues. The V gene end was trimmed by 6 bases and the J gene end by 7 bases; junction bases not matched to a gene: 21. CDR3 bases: TGTGCCAGCAGCTACCGCACAGGGGCCGTGGGTCTAAGGAATTCACCCCTCCACTTT. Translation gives CASSYRTGAVGLRNSPLHF.

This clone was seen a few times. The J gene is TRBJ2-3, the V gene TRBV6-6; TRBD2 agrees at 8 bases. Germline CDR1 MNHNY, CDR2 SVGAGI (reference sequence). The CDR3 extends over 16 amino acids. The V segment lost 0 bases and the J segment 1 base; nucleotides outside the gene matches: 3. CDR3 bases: TGTGCCAGCAGTTACTCGGAGACTAGCGGCACAGATACGCAGTATTTT. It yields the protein CASSYSETSGTDTQYF.

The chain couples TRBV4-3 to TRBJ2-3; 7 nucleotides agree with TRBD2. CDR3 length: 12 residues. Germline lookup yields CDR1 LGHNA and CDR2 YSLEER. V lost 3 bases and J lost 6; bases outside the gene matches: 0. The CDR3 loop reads CASSQGGDTQYF. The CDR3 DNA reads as TGCGCCAGCAGCCAGGGGGGGGATACGCAGTATTTT.

For the CDR3, the DNA is TGTGCCTGGAGCCTAAGGGGAGGACAGCATTCACCCCTCCACTTT. It codes for CAWSLRGGQHSPLHF. V and J are TRBV30 and TRBJ1-6, with D maybe TRBD1 (6 bases). V was clipped by 3 bases and J by 8 bases, with 17 bases between them. The CDR3 consists of 15 residues. CDR1 GTSNPN and CDR2 SVGIG come from the germline V gene (reference sequence).

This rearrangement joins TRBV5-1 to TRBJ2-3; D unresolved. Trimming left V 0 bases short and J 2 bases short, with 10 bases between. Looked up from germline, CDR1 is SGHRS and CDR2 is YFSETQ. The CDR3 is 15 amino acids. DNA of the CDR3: TGCGCCAGCAGCTTGGATCCGGGTTTCACAGATACGCAGTATTTT. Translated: CASSLDPGFTDTQYF.

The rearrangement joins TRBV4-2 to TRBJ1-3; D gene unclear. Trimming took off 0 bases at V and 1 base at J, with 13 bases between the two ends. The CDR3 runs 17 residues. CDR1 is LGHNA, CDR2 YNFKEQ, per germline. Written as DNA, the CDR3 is TGTGCCAGCAGCCAAGAATTAAACGGGTTATCTGGAAACACCATATATTTT. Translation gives CASSQELNGLSGNTIYF.

The CDR3 DNA reads TGTGCCAGCAGCTGGACAGGAACAGATACGCAGTATTTT. As protein: CASSWTGTDTQYF. The J gene is TRBJ2-3, the V gene TRBV12-3 or TRBV12-4; the match to TRBD1 covers 7 bases. V lost 6 bases to trimming and J lost 3 bases; unmatched junction nucleotides: 3. The CDR3 contains 13 residues.

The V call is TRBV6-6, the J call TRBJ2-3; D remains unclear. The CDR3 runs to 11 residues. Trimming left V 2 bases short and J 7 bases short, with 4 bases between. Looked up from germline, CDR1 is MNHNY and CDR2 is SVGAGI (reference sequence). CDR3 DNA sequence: TGTGCCAGCAGTTACGATCATACGCAGTATTTT. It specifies CASSYDHTQYF.

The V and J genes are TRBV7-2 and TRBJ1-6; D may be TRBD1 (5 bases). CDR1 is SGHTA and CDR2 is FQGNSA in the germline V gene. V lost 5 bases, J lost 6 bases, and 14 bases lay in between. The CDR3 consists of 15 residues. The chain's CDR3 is CASSPPRDGNSPLHF. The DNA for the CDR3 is TGTGCCAGCAGCCCTCCCCGGGACGGTAATTCACCCCTCCACTTT.

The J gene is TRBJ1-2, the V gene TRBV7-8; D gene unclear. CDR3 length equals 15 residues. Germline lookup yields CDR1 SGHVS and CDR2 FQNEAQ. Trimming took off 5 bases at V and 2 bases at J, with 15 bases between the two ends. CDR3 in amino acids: CASSLSTTVNYGYTF. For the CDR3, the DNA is TGTGCCAGCAGCCTAAGCACAACAGTGAACTATGGCTACACCTTC.

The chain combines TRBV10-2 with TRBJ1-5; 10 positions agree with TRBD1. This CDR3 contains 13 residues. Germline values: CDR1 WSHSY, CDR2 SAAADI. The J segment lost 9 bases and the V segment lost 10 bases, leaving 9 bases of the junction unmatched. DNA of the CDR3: TGCGCCAACGGGGGACAGGGGTCCCCGCCCCAGCATTTT. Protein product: CANGGQGSPPQHF.

The CDR3 DNA reads as TGTGCCAGCTCACCGCAGGGGGCGATGGAGACCCAGTACTTC. It encodes CASSPQGAMETQYF. The rearrangement links TRBV18 to TRBJ2-5; TRBD1 aligns across 8 bases. Germline values: CDR1 KGHSH, CDR2 LQKENI. V lost 3 bases, J lost 5 bases, and 5 bases stayed unmatched. This CDR3 contains 14 residues.